The 24 T cell receptor beta chains in this list originate from one sample, sequenced in a study of cytomegalovirus exposure and HLA in healthy donors. Both 60 Vbeta primers and 13 Jbeta primers went into the PCR. Assay used: immunoSEQ multiplex PCR; TCRdb lists only in-frame clones, some missing. The sample lists about 150,000 clones; over 70% were seen once. Sequences were obtained from PBMCs. The receptors derive from a middle-aged man in good health and CMV-seropositive.

The rearrangement links TRBV6-5 to TRBJ1-5, with D possibly being TRBD1 (6 bases). This CDR3 contains 14 residues. Germline V gene sequence: CDR1 MNHEY, CDR2 SVGAGI. V lost 4 bases, J lost 2 bases, and 9 bases lay in between. As DNA, the CDR3 is TGTGCCAGCAGTTTGGCAGGGGGCAATCAGCCCCAGCATTTT. It yields the protein CASSLAGGNQPQHF.

The V gene is TRBV7-3, the J gene TRBJ2-3, with 10 nucleotides matching TRBD2. The length of the CDR3 is 16 residues. From germline, CDR1 is SGHTA and CDR2 FQGTGA. V shed 2 bases and J 1 base; nucleotides not matched to a gene: 3. Written as DNA, the CDR3 is TGTGCCAGCAGCTTAGGAGGGACTAGCGGCACAGATACGCAGTATTTT. This gives the protein CASSLGGTSGTDTQYF.

As for this clone: The junction shows a germline mismatch at one end, possibly a read error. This CDR3 is CASSGGTGATGKLFF. CDR3 coding DNA: TGTGCCAGCAGTGGGGGGACAGGGGCCACCGGGAAGCTGTTTTTT. J is TRBJ2-2 and V is TRBV6-5, with TRBD1 matching over 10 bases. The CDR3 loop spans 15 amino acids. The germline CDR1 and CDR2 sequences are MNHEY and SVGAGI.

The rearrangement uses TRBV5-1 and TRBJ2-5; D unresolved. Germline V gene lookup returns CDR1 SGHRS and CDR2 YFSETQ. The length of the CDR3 is 15 residues. V lost 8 bases and J 3 bases, leaving 20 bases between the germline ends. CDR3 bases: TGCGCCAGTGCTCTCTCGGTCGTCACGAAAGAGACCCAGTACTTC. As protein: CASALSVVTKETQYF.

The CDR3 sequence: CASSYSYEQYF. The DNA of the CDR3 is TGTGCCAGCAGTTACTCCTACGAGCAGTACTTC. This chain joins TRBV2 and TRBJ2-7; D gene unclear. Germline assignment: CDR1 SNHLY and CDR2 FYNNEI. This CDR3 has 11 amino acids. V lost 5 bases and J lost 0, with 2 bases in between.

The J gene is TRBJ1-2, the V gene TRBV14, with D possibly matching TRBD1 (6 bases). CDR3 length equals 12 residues. V lost 5 bases and J lost 4, with 8 bases in between. Germline CDR1 SGHDN, CDR2 FVKESK. Written as DNA, the CDR3 is TGTGCCAGCAGCTCGACAGGCTATGGCTACACCTTC. It translates to CASSSTGYGYTF.

This sequence joins TRBV11-3 and TRBJ2-1; no reliable D call. Germline V gene lookup returns CDR1 SGHNT and CDR2 YENEEA. The CDR3 extends over 13 amino acids. Between the trimmed V and J ends, which lost 4 bases and 4 bases, there was a span of 8 bases. The CDR3 sequence is CASSSTGYNEQFF. CDR3 DNA sequence: TGTGCCAGCAGCTCCACCGGGTACAATGAGCAGTTCTTC.

The chain joins TRBV7-2 to TRBJ2-7, with D unresolved. V shed 5 bases and J shed 7 bases, with 12 bases lying between them. The CDR3 is 12 amino acids. Germline CDR1 is SGHTA and CDR2 is FQGNSA. DNA for the CDR3: TGTGCCAGCAGCCTCACCGCGCGGGAGCAGTACTTC. This codes for CASSLTAREQYF.

The V gene is TRBV14, the J gene TRBJ1-2, with unresolved D. Germline V lookup: CDR1 SGHDN, CDR2 FVKESK. The V end was cut by 3 bases, the J end by 5 bases, with 16 bases between. CDR3 length: 15 amino acids. CDR3 DNA: TGTGCCAGCAGCCAGACACCGGGAGTCATTTATGGCTACACCTTC. It is translated as CASSQTPGVIYGYTF.

This chain links TRBV5-1 with TRBJ1-1, with 7 bases matching TRBD1. The germline CDR1 and CDR2 sequences are SGHRS and YFSETQ. This CDR3 has 15 amino acids. With V trimmed by 4 bases and J by 0 bases, 6 bases remained unmatched. The CDR3 DNA reads as TGCGCCAGCAGCGCATTACAGGGGATGAACACTGAAGCTTTCTTT. Its protein product is CASSALQGMNTEAFF.

This clone occurred a few times. V gene TRBV7-2 combines with J gene TRBJ1-1; TRBD1 matches 7 bases. This CDR3 spans 15 amino acids. Germline loops: CDR1 SGHTA, CDR2 FQGNSA. Trimming took 1 base from V and 4 from J; bases not matched to a gene: 6. The DNA of the CDR3 is TGTGCCAGCAGCTTAGGACTCACAGGGGCCACTGAAGCTTTCTTT. As protein: CASSLGLTGATEAFF.

This chain links TRBV19 with TRBJ2-5, with TRBD2 matching over 9 bases. CDR1 LNHDA and CDR2 SQIVND come from the germline V gene (reference sequence). This CDR3 has 15 residues. The J segment lost 2 bases and the V segment lost 3 bases, leaving 4 bases of the junction unmatched. CDR3 sequence reads: CASSMVTSGQETQYF. CDR3 nucleotide sequence: TGTGCCAGTAGTATGGTGACTAGCGGACAAGAGACCCAGTACTTC.

The V gene is TRBV6-5, the J gene TRBJ1-6; tentatively, D is TRBD1 (5 bases). Trimming took off 0 bases at V and 10 bases at J, with 16 bases between the two ends. The CDR3 has 16 residues. In germline, CDR1 is MNHEY, CDR2 SVGAGI. CDR3 DNA: TGTGCCAGCAGTTACTCGGAGGGACTGCGGTCCTCACCCCTCCACTTT. Translated, it gives CASSYSEGLRSSPLHF.

This chain connects TRBV10-3 to TRBJ1-1, with D tentatively TRBD1 (5 bases). This CDR3 has 16 residues. Germline V CDR1 and CDR2: ENHRY, SYGVKD. Trimming cost V 2 bases and J 0 bases, with 13 bases left between them. As DNA, the CDR3 is TGTGCCATCAGTGAGCCGGGGGTTGGGATGAACACTGAAGCTTTCTTT. It codes for CAISEPGVGMNTEAFF.

The genes are TRBV6-5 and TRBJ2-5; 8 bases align to TRBD1. V lost 1 base to trimming and J lost 3 bases; unmatched junction nucleotides: 4. In germline, CDR1 is MNHEY, CDR2 SVGAGI. CDR3 size: 15 residues. The CDR3 here is CASSYLGTGKETQYF. The CDR3 DNA reads as TGTGCCAGCAGTTACTTGGGGACAGGAAAAGAGACCCAGTACTTC.

This rearrangement joins TRBV28 to TRBJ2-7, with 7 bases aligning to TRBD1. Germline assignment: CDR1 MDHEN and CDR2 SYDVKM. The V segment lost 5 bases and the J segment 6 bases; nucleotides outside the gene matches: 7. This CDR3 contains 13 residues. CDR3 nucleotides: TGTGCCAGCAGTACACACAGGGGTCGCGAGCAGTACTTC. This gives the protein CASSTHRGREQYF.

The chain couples TRBV7-8 to TRBJ2-1, with 10 nucleotides matching TRBD2. Trimming at V came to 1 base and at J to 9 bases, leaving 6 bases not matched to a gene. The CDR3 is made up of 15 amino acids. The germline V gene encodes CDR1 SGHVS and CDR2 FQNEAQ. CDR3: CASSLEREGWREQFF. In DNA, the CDR3 is TGTGCCAGCAGCTTAGAGCGGGAGGGCTGGCGTGAGCAGTTCTTC. Full variable domain (outside the CDR3, taken from reference TRBV7-8 and TRBJ2-1): GAGVSQSPRYKVAKRGQDVALRCDPISGHVSLFWYQQALGQGPEFLTYFQNEAQLDKSGLPSDRFFAERPEGSVSTLKIQRTQQEDSAVYLCASSLEREGWREQFFGPGTRLTVL.

CDR3 bases: TGTGCCAGCAGGACCCAGGGGCCATCGAACACTGAAGCTTTCTTT. Protein product: CASRTQGPSNTEAFF. This chain connects TRBV11-3 to TRBJ1-1; a weak D match, TRBD1 (6 bases). The V and J ends lost 6 bases and 1 base respectively, with 15 bases between them. The CDR3 length is 15 residues. Germline lookup yields CDR1 SGHNT and CDR2 YENEEA.

In this sample, this clone turned up a few times. This sequence joins TRBV7-6 and TRBJ2-1, with TRBD1 matching 8 bases. The V segment lost 6 bases and the J segment 4 bases; nucleotides outside the gene matches: 14. CDR3 length: 17 amino acids. Germline V CDR1 and CDR2: SGHVS, FNYEAQ. The CDR3, as DNA: TGTGCCAGCAGTCCCCGGCTAGGGACAGGACCATACAATGAGCAGTTCTTC. It encodes CASSPRLGTGPYNEQFF.

The rearrangement uses TRBV11-2 and TRBJ2-7, with a possible D match to TRBD1 (5 bases). Germline values: CDR1 SGHAT, CDR2 FQNNGV. Trimming left V 2 bases short and J 5 bases short, with 13 bases between. This CDR3 is 14 amino acids long. The CDR3 sequence: CASSLRGNSHEQYF. The CDR3 bases are TGTGCCAGCAGCTTAAGGGGCAATTCCCACGAGCAGTACTTC.

V usage is TRBV25-1 and J usage is TRBJ1-2; D uncertain. CDR3 length: 14 amino acids. Germline values: CDR1 MGHDK, CDR2 SYGVNS. V was pared by 1 base and J by 5 bases, with 11 bases between. The CDR3 DNA reads as TGTGCCAGCAGTGAATTAGAGACACGATATGGCTACACCTTC. This codes for CASSELETRYGYTF.

This clone appeared a few times. V and J are TRBV5-6 and TRBJ2-2, with 7 bases that match TRBD2. The trim removed 4 bases at V and 1 base at J, leaving 7 bases unmatched. The CDR3 totals 16 residues. Germline lookup yields CDR1 SGHDT and CDR2 YYEEEE. DNA of the CDR3: TGTGCCAGCAGCCCCCTGGGAGGGATGAACACCGGGGAGCTGTTTTTT. This codes for CASSPLGGMNTGELFF.

The V gene is TRBV18, the J gene TRBJ1-2, with D hard to call. The CDR3 length is 13 residues. The V end lost 6 bases, the J end lost 5 bases, and 13 bases lay between the germline ends. CDR1 is KGHSH and CDR2 is LQKENI in the germline V gene. CDR3 in DNA: TGTGCCAGCTCCCCCGGTTTCGAATATGGCTACACCTTC. Residues: CASSPGFEYGYTF.

The V gene is TRBV9, the J gene TRBJ1-1; tentative D call: TRBD1 (5 bases). The CDR3 runs to 15 residues. Germline V CDR1 and CDR2: SGDLS, YYNGEE. Between the trimmed V and J ends, which lost 3 bases and 0 bases, there was a span of 12 bases. CDR3 DNA sequence: TGTGCCAGCAGCGCGGAGGGGAGAGTGAACACTGAAGCTTTCTTT. This codes for CASSAEGRVNTEAFF.